Presented here are 11 T cell receptor beta chains from one specimen sequenced in a study of blood T cell repertoires in COVID-19. Some clones are missing from TCRdb's copy, which holds only in-frame ones; the method was immunoSEQ multiplex PCR. The sample holds roughly 260,000 clones; approximately 89% are singletons and the top ten take 2% to 3%. The sample taken for sequencing was peripheral blood. These receptors all come from a woman in her 50s with acute or convalescent COVID-19.

This clone was picked up one time. The chain has TRBV2 and TRBJ2-7; TRBD2 matches 11 bases. The trim removed 2 bases at V and 1 base at J, leaving 4 bases unmatched. The CDR3 runs 16 residues. CDR1 is SNHLY, CDR2 FYNNEI, per germline. This chain's CDR3 is CASSERLAGLSYEQYF. CDR3 bases: TGTGCCAGCAGTGAACGACTAGCGGGACTTTCCTACGAGCAGTACTTC.

CDR3 nucleotide sequence: TGTGCCAGCAGCGAGGGACTGGTGAACACCGGGGAGCTGTTTTTT. Its translation: CASSEGLVNTGELFF. This chain uses TRBV11-2 with TRBJ2-2, with TRBD2 as a possible D gene (6 bases). CDR1 and CDR2 from the germline V gene are SGHAT and FQNNGV. V lost 5 bases and J 1 base, leaving 11 bases between the germline ends. The CDR3 covers 15 residues.

The rearrangement uses TRBV28 and TRBJ1-1; D call uncertain. CDR3 length: 18 residues. The V gene's germline CDR1 is MDHEN and CDR2 SYDVKM. Trimming removed 4 bases from V and 0 bases from J, with 21 bases in between. CDR3 loop: CASSSGRTYFVMNTEAFF. CDR3 coding DNA: TGTGCCAGCAGTTCTGGGAGGACCTATTTTGTTATGAACACTGAAGCTTTCTTT.

The chain joins TRBV5-5 to TRBJ2-7, with unresolved D. V shed 3 bases and J shed 1 base, with 14 bases lying between them. The length of the CDR3 is 15 residues. The germline CDR1 and CDR2 sequences are SGHKS and YYEKEE (reference sequence). The CDR3 nucleotides are TGTGCCAGCAGCTCGGATCCCAACAGATCCTACGAGCAGTACTTC. Protein: CASSSDPNRSYEQYF.

The rearrangement joins TRBV5-1 to TRBJ2-6, with TRBD1 as a possible D gene (6 bases). The CDR3 runs to 16 residues. Germline V gene data show CDR1 as SGHRS and CDR2 as YFSETQ. V was shortened by 3 bases and J by 0 bases, with 10 bases between the two germline ends. DNA of the CDR3: TGCGCCAGCAGCTCCCTCAGGGGCTCTGGGGCCAACGTCCTGACTTTC. Protein product: CASSSLRGSGANVLTF.

The chain recombines TRBV4-3 with TRBJ1-4; D might be TRBD1 (6 bases). The CDR3 totals 18 residues. V was clipped by 0 bases and J by 0 bases, with 14 bases between them. Germline CDR1 is LGHNA and CDR2 is YSLEER. CDR3 region: CASSQDWTDLATNEKLFF. DNA of the CDR3: TGCGCCAGCAGCCAAGATTGGACAGATCTAGCAACTAATGAAAAACTGTTTTTT.

This sequence joins TRBV6-2 or TRBV6-3 and TRBJ2-7, with 8 bases matching TRBD1. V shed 0 bases and J 2 bases; nucleotides not matched to a gene: 6. The CDR3 has 16 residues. Germline CDR1 and CDR2: MNHEY and SVGEGT. CDR3 loop: CASSYSGGTGAYEQYF. CDR3 coding DNA: TGTGCCAGCAGTTACTCGGGTGGGACAGGAGCCTACGAGCAGTACTTC.

This clone has a handful of counts. The gene calls are TRBV7-3 and TRBJ2-2; tentative D call: TRBD1 (5 bases). V was clipped by 5 bases and J by 6 bases, with 10 bases between them. CDR3 size: 13 residues. Per the germline V gene, CDR1 is SGHTA and CDR2 is FQGTGA. The DNA of the CDR3 is TGTGCCAGCAGCCCCTGGGGCCCCGGGGAGCTGTTTTTT. The encoded protein is CASSPWGPGELFF.

This clone was counted once. The chain employs TRBV2 and TRBJ1-2; the match to TRBD1 covers 9 bases. Germline-derived CDR1 and CDR2 are SNHLY and FYNNEI. The ends lost 6 bases at V and 4 bases at J; junction bases unmatched: 6. The CDR3 length is 14 residues. The CDR3 region is CASRRDRVGYGYTF. Here the CDR3 DNA reads TGTGCCAGCAGGAGGGACAGGGTGGGCTATGGCTACACCTTC. Together with reference TRBV2 and TRBJ1-2, the CDR3 gives the full variable domain: EPEVTQTPSHQVTQMGQEVILRCVPISNHLYFYWYRQILGQKVEFLVSFYNNEISEKSEIFDDQFSVERPDGSNFTLKIRSTKLEDSAMYFCASRRDRVGYGYTFGSGTRLTVV.

The chain recombines TRBV24-1 with TRBJ2-7, with TRBD2 matching over 8 bases. V gave up 5 bases and J gave up 0 bases; unmatched junction bases: 8. The CDR3 contains 16 residues. CDR1 is KGHDR and CDR2 is SFDVKD in the germline V gene. CDR3 nucleotide sequence: TGTGCCACCAGTGCCCCGGGACTAGGCAGCTCCTACGAGCAGTACTTC. This sequence encodes CATSAPGLGSSYEQYF.

V and J are TRBV6-1 and TRBJ1-6; D is perhaps TRBD1 (5 bases). The V and J ends lost 2 bases and 10 bases respectively, with 24 bases between them. The CDR3 is made up of 18 amino acids. Looked up from germline, CDR1 is MNHNS and CDR2 is SASEGT. Written as DNA, the CDR3 is TGTGCCAGCAGTGAACTCCTACACTTCAGGGAATTAGGATCACCCCTCCACTTT. Translated, it gives CASSELLHFRELGSPLHF.